Listed below are T cell receptor beta chains from one sample, sequenced in a study of T cells after yellow fever vaccination. Using its own MiXCR run on the 5' RACE reads, TCRdb lists one record per CDR3 protein. The data contain 450,000 to 650,000 distinct CDR3 sequences, approximately 13% of them singletons. Material: PBMCs, obtained on the day of the yellow fever booster vaccination. These receptors were obtained from a man in his thirties or forties who received the YFV17D yellow fever vaccine. CDR3s include the opening cysteine and the closing phenylalanine or tryptophan. The D gene is left open where the match is weak.

13	TRBV5-6	TRBJ2-4	-	CASSLTGKNIQYF
15	TRBV5-4	TRBJ2-3	TRBD2	CASSAWTSGRDTQYF
13	TRBV20-1	TRBJ2-1	-	CSAVSSRLNEQFF
14	TRBV10-3	TRBJ2-2	-	CAISRFRDTGELFF
14	TRBV7-2	TRBJ2-2	-	CASSLADGSRELFF
12	TRBV5-5	TRBJ2-3	-	CASTPGADTQYF
15	TRBV4-3	TRBJ1-1	-	CASSQPGPQNTEAFF
15	TRBV7-2	TRBJ1-5	TRBD1	CASSLRTGGVQPQHF
14	TRBV6-2/TRBV6-3	TRBJ2-1	-	CASSGRDAYNEQFF
16	TRBV5-1	TRBJ2-1	TRBD2	CASSGSGASSYNEQFF
13	TRBV6-2/TRBV6-3	TRBJ2-1	TRBD2	CASSYAREGLKFF
15	TRBV3-1	TRBJ2-2	-	CASSPRDSHTGELFF
13	TRBV29-1	TRBJ2-1	-	CSVEDFGRDEQFF
13	TRBV10-3	TRBJ1-6	-	CAITGTLHSPLHF
16	TRBV9	TRBJ2-3	TRBD2	CASSVEGAGFTDTQYF
14	TRBV6-5	TRBJ2-3	-	CASSYDRVPDTQYF
11	TRBV29-1	TRBJ1-3	-	CSVVRRNTIYF
12	TRBV7-2	TRBJ2-1	-	CASSLQRAEQFF
13	TRBV29-1	TRBJ2-3	TRBD2	CSASSGTGDTQYF
14	TRBV5-8	TRBJ2-1	-	CASSLARAAAQQFF
17	TRBV12-3/TRBV12-4	TRBJ2-4	-	CASSLRGGNLAKNIQYF
15	TRBV4-1	TRBJ2-2	-	CASSQVTANTGELFF
13	TRBV11-2	TRBJ2-1	-	CASSPPGRNEQFF
14	TRBV7-9	TRBJ2-2	-	CASSFPQGTGELFF
14	TRBV7-2	TRBJ2-3	-	CASKYGARTDTQYF
13	TRBV7-3	TRBJ2-2	TRBD1	CASSNTGDGELFF
17	TRBV4-3	TRBJ2-7	-	CASSQADDSQDFYEQYF
16	TRBV5-6	TRBJ2-2	-	CASRPNRVPNTGELFF
16	TRBV20-1	TRBJ2-1	TRBD2	CSARVPWGGSYNEQFF
14	TRBV20-1	TRBJ2-1	TRBD2	CSAGIGGRADEQFF
10	TRBV27	TRBJ1-2	-	CASSIYRDTF
12	TRBV18	TRBJ2-1	TRBD2	CASSPWGGEQFF
13	TRBV28	TRBJ2-7	-	CASNARGIGEQYF
18	TRBV10-3	TRBJ2-7	TRBD2	CAISEAGSGTSGTYEQYF
14	TRBV18	TRBJ2-1	-	CASSPRDTYNEQFF
16	TRBV11-2	TRBJ1-5	-	CASSLEGSGANQPQHF
15	TRBV23-1	TRBJ2-7	TRBD1	CASSTLDRVAYEQYF
18	TRBV6-5	TRBJ2-7	TRBD2	CASSFSPGLAGGTYEQYF
14	TRBV6-4	TRBJ1-1	-	CASSDKGMNTEAFF
12	TRBV20-1	TRBJ2-7	-	CSAGKNAYEQYF